The 19 T cell receptor beta chains below were found in one sample sequenced in a study of shared clonotypes between healthy human individuals. Method: immunoSEQ multiplex PCR; TCRdb's copy keeps in-frame clones and lacks some. The top ten clones hold 0.3% of a sample with around 580,000 clones, 98% of them seen once. Positively selected for CCR7, the CD45RO-negative cells used as naive CD8 cells excluded terminally differentiated effector memory CD45RA+ cells. The sample was naive CD8+ T cells sorted from blood. Receptor source: a man aged 25-45 years in good health.

This chain links TRBV2 with TRBJ2-7, with 9 bases that match TRBD1. Germline V gives CDR1 SNHLY, CDR2 FYNNEI. The CDR3 contains 12 residues. Germline trimming cut 10 bases from V and 4 bases from J; bases unmatched to any gene: 5. CDR3 in DNA: TGTGCCACAGGGACAGGGCCTTACGAGCAGTACTTC. As protein: CATGTGPYEQYF.

The rearrangement joins TRBV13 to TRBJ2-5; 7 nucleotides agree with TRBD2. The CDR3 spans 14 residues. J lost 5 bases, V lost 5 bases, and 8 bases had no gene match. CDR1 is PRHDT and CDR2 is FYEKMQ in the germline V gene (reference sequence). The DNA for the CDR3 is TGTGCCAGCAGCCCATGGGAGGGCCCCGAGACCCAGTACTTC. It is translated as CASSPWEGPETQYF.

The chain is built from TRBV7-9 and TRBJ2-3; D remains ambiguous. The CDR3 has 15 residues. Germline CDR1 SEHNR, CDR2 FQNEAQ (reference sequence). The ends were cut back, 2 bases at V and 3 bases at J, with 12 bases in the middle. The chain's CDR3 is CASSLLESPTDTQYF. The CDR3 DNA reads as TGTGCCAGCAGCTTATTGGAGAGTCCAACAGATACGCAGTATTTT.

The chain recombines TRBV15 with TRBJ2-7, with 9 bases aligning to TRBD1. This CDR3 comprises 17 residues. With V trimmed by 3 bases and J by 5 bases, 14 bases remained unmatched. Germline lookup yields CDR1 LNHNV and CDR2 YYDKDF (reference sequence). DNA for the CDR3: TGTGCCACCAGCAGCTCCTTTTGGACAGGGGCGGTAGACGAGCAGTACTTC. Translating it yields CATSSSFWTGAVDEQYF.

About this clone itself: One end of the junction is discordant with germline, which a read error may explain. The V and J genes are TRBV2 and TRBJ2-1; no definite D call. The CDR3 loop spans 13 amino acids. CDR1 is SNHLY and CDR2 is FYNNEI in the germline V gene. CDR3 in DNA: TGTGCCAGCACCCTGGAGTCCTTCAATGAGCAGTTCTTC. Protein product: CASTLESFNEQFF.

The chain carries TRBV4-1 and TRBJ2-1; TRBD1 is a possible D gene (5 bases). The CDR3 extends over 16 amino acids. V shed 0 bases and J shed 12 bases, with 21 bases lying between them. CDR1 MGHRA and CDR2 YSYEKL come from the germline V gene. The CDR3 DNA sequence: TGCGCCAGCAGCCAAGATCAGTACTTAGCTGGAAGGGGGCAGTTCTTC. The encoded protein is CASSQDQYLAGRGQFF.

The chain couples TRBV11-2 to TRBJ2-7, with D possibly TRBD1 on 6 matching bases. The V gene lost 5 bases and the J gene lost 3 bases, with 17 bases spanning the gap. This CDR3 comprises 15 residues. In germline, CDR1 is SGHAT, CDR2 FQNNGV. In DNA form, the CDR3 reads TGTGCCAGCAGCCACCCAGGGGAGTCGGACTACGAGCAGTACTTC. This codes for CASSHPGESDYEQYF.

The J gene is TRBJ2-1, the V gene TRBV27; a weak D match, TRBD1 (5 bases). CDR1 MNHEY and CDR2 SMNVEV come from the germline V gene (reference sequence). Trimming stripped 5 bases from V and 10 bases from J, with 24 bases between. This CDR3 comprises 16 residues. CDR3: CASSLLSTAYPDEQFF. The CDR3 coding sequence is TGTGCCAGCAGTCTCCTTTCGACAGCTTACCCCGACGAGCAGTTCTTC.

V usage is TRBV29-1 and J usage is TRBJ2-1; 9 bases line up with TRBD2. Per germline, CDR1 SQVTM and CDR2 ANQGSEA. V dropped 7 bases and J dropped 0; count of bases not matched to a gene: 10. This CDR3 region has 16 residues. The CDR3 region has the DNA TGCAGCGCTAGCGGGACATTCGCTAGCTCCTACAATGAGCAGTTCTTC. This translates into CSASGTFASSYNEQFF.

The gene calls are TRBV28 and TRBJ1-5; D is undetermined. The V gene's germline CDR1 is MDHEN and CDR2 SYDVKM. Trimming stripped 3 bases from V and 5 bases from J, with 8 bases between. This CDR3 region has 13 residues. This chain's CDR3 is CASSFASHQPQHF. CDR3 coding DNA: TGTGCCAGCAGTTTTGCCAGCCATCAGCCCCAGCATTTT.

The chain links TRBV2 to TRBJ2-3; weak D call: TRBD2 (6 bases). The CDR3 runs 17 residues. Trimming took off 7 bases at V and 0 bases at J, with 20 bases between the two ends. Germline V gene lookup returns CDR1 SNHLY and CDR2 FYNNEI. The chain's CDR3 is CASTVPWVAASTDTQYF. The CDR3 DNA reads as TGTGCCAGCACAGTACCCTGGGTAGCGGCTAGCACAGATACGCAGTATTTT. The variable domain in full, with the rest retrieved from reference TRBV2 and TRBJ2-3, is EPEVTQTPSHQVTQMGQEVILRCVPISNHLYFYWYRQILGQKVEFLVSFYNNEISEKSEIFDDQFSVERPDGSNFTLKIRSTKLEDSAMYFCASTVPWVAASTDTQYFGPGTRLTVL.

V gene TRBV6-5 combines with J gene TRBJ1-2; 7 bases map to TRBD1. V shed 0 bases, J shed 6 bases, and the junction held 10 bases outside the gene matches. The CDR3 covers 16 residues. CDR1 MNHEY and CDR2 SVGAGI come from the germline V gene. In DNA form, the CDR3 reads TGTGCCAGCAGTTACTCGCCCGCTGCTGACAGGGATGGCTACACCTTC. The encoded protein is CASSYSPAADRDGYTF.

The rearrangement uses TRBV7-8 and TRBJ2-1, with 9 bases fitting TRBD2. The CDR3 runs to 17 residues. V lost 3 bases, J lost 5 bases, and 11 bases stayed unmatched. Germline CDR1 reads SGHVS; CDR2 reads FQNEAQ. CDR3 sequence reads: CASSLFPGLASHNEQFF. As DNA, the CDR3 is TGTGCCAGCAGCTTGTTCCCGGGACTAGCATCCCACAATGAGCAGTTCTTC.

This clone was detected once. J is TRBJ1-1 and V is TRBV11-2; no reliable D call. The CDR3 spans 11 residues. V lost 8 bases to trimming and J lost 3 bases, with 7 bases between them. Germline V gene data show CDR1 as SGHAT and CDR2 as FQNNGV. Written as DNA, the CDR3 is TGTGCCAGCGAGTGGGACACTGAAGCTTTCTTT. Protein product: CASEWDTEAFF.

In its sample, this clone was seen once. The chain couples TRBV6-5 to TRBJ1-1, with D perhaps TRBD1 (5 bases). The CDR3 has 14 residues. Looked up from germline, CDR1 is MNHEY and CDR2 is SVGAGI. V dropped 7 bases and J dropped 2 bases, with 14 bases sitting between them. The CDR3 loop reads CASKLRGFNTEAFF. CDR3 DNA sequence: TGTGCCAGCAAACTTCGGGGGTTCAACACTGAAGCTTTCTTT.

J is TRBJ2-2 and V is TRBV2, with a weak D call TRBD1 (5 bases). V was pared by 5 bases and J by 6 bases, with 13 bases between. Germline loops: CDR1 SNHLY, CDR2 FYNNEI. CDR3 length: 14 amino acids. CDR3 protein: CASSMEQAPGELFF. In DNA form, the CDR3 reads TGTGCCAGCAGTATGGAACAGGCCCCCGGGGAGCTGTTTTTT.

The chain carries TRBV6-5 and TRBJ2-1; 7 bases are shared with TRBD1. This CDR3 spans 14 amino acids. Germline CDR1 MNHEY, CDR2 SVGAGI. Trimming took 7 bases from V and 7 from J; bases not matched to a gene: 10. The CDR3 loop reads CASTYNRGSNEQFF. The CDR3 DNA reads as TGTGCCAGCACCTACAACAGGGGTTCAAATGAGCAGTTCTTC.

V is TRBV27 and J is TRBJ2-3, with 11 bases identical to TRBD2. CDR1 MNHEY and CDR2 SMNVEV come from the germline V gene (reference sequence). The J segment lost 2 bases and the V segment lost 4 bases, leaving 5 bases of the junction unmatched. The CDR3 length is 16 residues. The CDR3 DNA reads TGTGCCAGCAGTTCACTAGCGGGAGCCGACACAGATACGCAGTATTTT. It encodes CASSSLAGADTDTQYF.

The CDR3 sequence: CASSPQDLSGANVLTF. Written as DNA, the CDR3 is TGTGCCAGCTCACCACAGGATCTATCTGGGGCCAACGTCCTGACTTTC. The chain employs TRBV18 and TRBJ2-6; D is undetermined. V lost 1 base and J lost 1, with 8 bases in between. CDR3 size: 16 residues. CDR1 is KGHSH, CDR2 LQKENI, per germline.